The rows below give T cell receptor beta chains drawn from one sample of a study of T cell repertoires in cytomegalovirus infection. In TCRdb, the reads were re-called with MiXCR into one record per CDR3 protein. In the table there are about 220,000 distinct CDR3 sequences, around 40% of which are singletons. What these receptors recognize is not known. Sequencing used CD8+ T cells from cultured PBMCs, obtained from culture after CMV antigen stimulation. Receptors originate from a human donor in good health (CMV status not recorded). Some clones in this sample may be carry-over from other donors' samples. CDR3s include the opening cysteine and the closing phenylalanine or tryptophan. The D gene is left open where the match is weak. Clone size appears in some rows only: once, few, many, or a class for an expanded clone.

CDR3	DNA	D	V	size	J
CASSFGGPYNEQFF	TGTGCCAGCAGCTTCGGGGGGCCCTACAATGAGCAGTTCTTC	-	TRBV7-6	many	TRBJ2-1
CASSPSGDGLLTEQYF	TGTGCCAGCAGCCCGTCGGGGGACGGCCTACTTACCGAGCAGTACTTC	-	TRBV7-9	few	TRBJ2-7
CAWMASGTLDNEQFF	TGTGCCTGGATGGCTAGCGGGACTCTCGACAATGAGCAGTTCTTC	TRBD2	TRBV30	-	TRBJ2-1
CASRHGQKTDTQYF	TGTGCCAGCAGACACGGACAGAAAACAGATACGCAGTATTTT	-	TRBV28	-	TRBJ2-3
CASSLAGNQPQHF	TGTGCCAGCAGTTTGGCAGGGAATCAGCCCCAGCATTTT	-	TRBV27	-	TRBJ1-5
CASSLRSGETRLALYEQYF	TGTGCCAGCAGTTTAAGGTCTGGAGAAACGAGACTAGCCCTCTACGAGCAGTACTTC	TRBD2	TRBV27	-	TRBJ2-7
CASSRMRATEAFF	TGTGCCAGCAGCCGGATGAGGGCCACTGAAGCTTTCTTT	-	TRBV7-9	few	TRBJ1-1
CASSFEGPEAFF	TGTGCCAGCAGTTTCGAGGGCCCTGAAGCTTTCTTT	-	TRBV12-3/TRBV12-4	-	TRBJ1-1
CASSQLRGGASEAFF	TGTGCCAGCAGCCAATTAAGGGGGGGAGCGAGTGAAGCTTTCTTT	-	TRBV14	-	TRBJ1-1
CASIARTGEYLRANVLTF	TGTGCCAGCATCGCCCGGACAGGAGAATATCTCCGGGCCAACGTCCTGACTTTC	TRBD1	TRBV7-9	few	TRBJ2-6
CASSSQNEQFF	TGTGCCAGCAGTTCCCAGAATGAGCAGTTCTTC	-	TRBV12-3/TRBV12-4	few	TRBJ2-1
CASSLTSGGTNEQFF	TGTGCCAGCAGCTTAACGTCGGGGGGGACCAATGAGCAGTTCTTC	TRBD2	TRBV7-3	-	TRBJ2-1
CASSLDPLLNTGELFF	TGTGCCAGCAGCCTTGACCCCCTACTGAACACCGGGGAGCTGTTTTTT	-	TRBV9	-	TRBJ2-2
CSARDLRGDTYEQYF	TGCAGTGCTAGAGATCTGCGGGGAGATACCTACGAGCAGTACTTC	-	TRBV20-1	-	TRBJ2-7
CASSLWTGGQETQYF	TGTGCCAGCAGCTTGTGGACAGGGGGCCAAGAGACCCAGTACTTC	TRBD1	TRBV7-6	few	TRBJ2-5
CASSLGQDPLGYNEQFF	TGTGCCAGCAGCTTAGGACAGGATCCCCTGGGATACAATGAGCAGTTCTTC	-	TRBV11-2	-	TRBJ2-1
CASSPALGTGALYEQYF	TGTGCCAGCAGTCCGGCCCTCGGGACAGGGGCTCTGTACGAGCAGTACTTC	TRBD1	TRBV28	few	TRBJ2-7
CASSFYRGGGTEAFF	TGTGCCAGCAGCTTTTACAGGGGAGGTGGGACTGAAGCTTTCTTT	TRBD1	TRBV11-2	few	TRBJ1-1